This TCR beta chain was obtained from a study of response to subunit inactivated influenza vaccine. Findings of the study overall: Authors proposed each seasonal influenza vaccination draws in few new T cells.

As regards this clonotype: No antigen is known for it.

CDR1 is ENHRY and CDR2 is SYGVKD in the germline V gene. The CDR3 has 15 amino acids. V trimming: 2 bases; J trimming: 7 bases; junction bases outside the gene matches: 5. TCRdb ran MiXCR on the RT-PCR reads and lists one entry per CDR3 protein. The sample comprises more than 700,000 distinct CDR3 sequences, about 20% of which are singletons, and more than 8.5% rests with the top ten. The starting material was PBMCs from blood, obtained more than 4 days after vaccination. The chain uses TRBV10-3 and TRBJ1-6, with 7 positions matching TRBD1. This sequence was found in a man aged 50 to 59 who received an inactivated influenza vaccine. The CDR3 spells CAISETGTVNSPLHF. As DNA, the CDR3 is TGTGCCATCAGTGAGACCGGGACAGTAAATTCACCCCTCCACTTT.